This T cell receptor (beta chain) was obtained from a study of multiple sclerosis patients with progressive multifocal leukoencephalopathy. Study-level findings and limits: At PML onset, no shared TRBV or TRBJ gene usage was seen.

This clone was counted only a few times. The antigen remains undetermined. The assay was immunoSEQ multiplex PCR, and TCRdb's table has in-frame clones only and misses some. The repertoire holds about 28,000 clones, with about 90% as singletons. Trimming removed 4 bases at V and 0 bases at J, with 7 bases between. The CDR3 extends over 13 amino acids. CDR1 and CDR2 from the germline V gene are SGHVS and FQNEAQ. The time point denotes: around eleven months of natalizumab therapy. T1 and T2 blood were collected at 6 and 12 months of natalizumab. The sequence was obtained from a human donor with multiple sclerosis. Sequenced here: PBMCs, sampled from a patient treated with natalizumab. The V call is TRBV7-8, the J call TRBJ2-7, with D possibly being TRBD2 (6 bases). CDR3 region: CASSSGLSYEQYF. In DNA, the CDR3 is TGTGCCAGCAGCTCGGGACTCTCCTACGAGCAGTACTTC.